This T cell receptor (beta chain) was obtained from a study of OX40 agonist ivuxolimab in advanced cancers. CDR1 is MNHEY, CDR2 SMNVEV, per germline (reference sequence). V lost 6 bases to trimming and J lost 6 bases, with 19 bases between them. The length of the CDR3 is 15 residues. Generated by immunoSEQ multiplex PCR, the TCRdb table keeps only in-frame clones and is missing some. The data hold tens of thousands of clones, with 70% to 90% observed a single time. The receptor was derived from an adult with an advanced solid tumor such as melanoma, head and neck, liver or kidney cancer. Sequencing used CD4+ or CD8+ T cells sorted from blood, obtained in a trial of the OX40 agonist ivuxolimab. This sequence joins TRBV27 and TRBJ2-3; TRBD1 is a possible D gene (6 bases). This CDR3 is CASREDSTRWDTQYF. The CDR3 DNA reads as TGTGCCAGCAGAGAGGACAGCACGAGATGGGATACGCAGTATTTT.